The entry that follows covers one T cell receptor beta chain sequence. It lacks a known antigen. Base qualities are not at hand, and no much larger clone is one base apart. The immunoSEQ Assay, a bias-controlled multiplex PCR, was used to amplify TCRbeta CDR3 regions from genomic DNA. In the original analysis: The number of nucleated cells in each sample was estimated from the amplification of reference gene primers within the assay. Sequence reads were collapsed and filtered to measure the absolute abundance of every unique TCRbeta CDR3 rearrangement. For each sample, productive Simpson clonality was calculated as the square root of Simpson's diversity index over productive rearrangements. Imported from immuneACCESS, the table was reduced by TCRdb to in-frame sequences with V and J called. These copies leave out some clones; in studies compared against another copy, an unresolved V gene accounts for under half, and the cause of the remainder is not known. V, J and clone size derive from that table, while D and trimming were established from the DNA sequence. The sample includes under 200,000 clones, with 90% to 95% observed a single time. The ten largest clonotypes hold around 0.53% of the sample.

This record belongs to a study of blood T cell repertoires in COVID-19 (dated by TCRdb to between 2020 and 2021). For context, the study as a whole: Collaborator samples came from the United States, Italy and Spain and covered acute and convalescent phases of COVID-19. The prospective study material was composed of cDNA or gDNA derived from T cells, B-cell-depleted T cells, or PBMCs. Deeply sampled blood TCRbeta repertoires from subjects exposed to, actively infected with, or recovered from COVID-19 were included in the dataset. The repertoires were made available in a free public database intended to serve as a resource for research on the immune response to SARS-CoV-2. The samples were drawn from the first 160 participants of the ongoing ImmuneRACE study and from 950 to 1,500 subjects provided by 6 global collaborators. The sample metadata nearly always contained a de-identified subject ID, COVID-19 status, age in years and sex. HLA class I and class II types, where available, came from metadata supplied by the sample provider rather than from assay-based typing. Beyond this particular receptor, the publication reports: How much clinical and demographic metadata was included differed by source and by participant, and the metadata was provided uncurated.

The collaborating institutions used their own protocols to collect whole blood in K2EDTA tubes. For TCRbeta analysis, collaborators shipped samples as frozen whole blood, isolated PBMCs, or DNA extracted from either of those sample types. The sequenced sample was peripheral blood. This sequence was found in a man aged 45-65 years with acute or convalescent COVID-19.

CDR3 reads: CASSQGTENTEAFF. Read as DNA, the sequence is TGCGCCAGCAGCCAGGGGACAGAGAACACTGAAGCTTTCTTT. This sequence uses TRBV5-1 and TRBJ1-1; 7 junctional bases match TRBD1. V is pruned by 4 bases and J by 1 base, leaving 4 bases of the junction without a gene match. The CDR3 measures 14 amino acids from cysteine to phenylalanine. Left in the record is the CDR3 DNA by itself, 42 bases read in frame from the first base. The germline V gene encodes CDR1 SGHRS and CDR2 YFSETQ.